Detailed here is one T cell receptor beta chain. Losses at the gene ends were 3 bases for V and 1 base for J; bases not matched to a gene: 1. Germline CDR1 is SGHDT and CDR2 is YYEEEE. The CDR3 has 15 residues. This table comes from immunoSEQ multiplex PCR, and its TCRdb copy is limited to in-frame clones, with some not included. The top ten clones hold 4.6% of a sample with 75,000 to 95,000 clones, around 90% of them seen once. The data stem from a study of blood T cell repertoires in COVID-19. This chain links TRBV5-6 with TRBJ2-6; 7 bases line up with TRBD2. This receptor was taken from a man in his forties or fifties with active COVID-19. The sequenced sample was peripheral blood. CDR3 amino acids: CASSWEGSGANVLTF. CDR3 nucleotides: TGTGCCAGCAGCTGGGAGGGATCTGGGGCCAACGTCCTGACTTTC.